The source of this T cell receptor (beta chain) is a study of CD8 T cells in Susac syndrome. The CDR3 has 16 amino acids. The J segment lost 5 bases and the V segment lost 1 base, leaving 11 bases of the junction unmatched. Germline loops: CDR1 LNHNV, CDR2 YYDKDF (reference sequence). TEMRA cells were FACS-enriched, and CD8+ and CD4+ T cells were isolated negatively. It was with random hexamers that about 0.45 to 1 ug RNA was reverse transcribed. TCR beta CDR3 was amplified by immunoSEQ covering 54 Vbeta and 13 Jbeta. TCRdb itself ran the immunoSEQ multiplex PCR reads through MiXCR, one entry per CDR3 protein. The data show 250,000 to 300,000 distinct CDR3 sequences, 80% to 90% seen once.

The sequence was collected from a human donor with multiple sclerosis. The sequencing input was CD8+ T cells from PBMCs. The rearrangement links TRBV15 to TRBJ2-7, with TRBD2 matching 7 bases. The DNA of the CDR3 is TGTGCCACCAGCAGAGTCCCCCAACTAGCGAGCGACGAGCAGTACTTC. Amino acids: CATSRVPQLASDEQYF.